Listed here are 16 T cell receptor beta chains from one sample, sequenced in a study of blood T cells in healthy people across ages. For the second PCR, which ran for about 6 to 12 cycles, a sample-barcoded 5' primer and a J-beta primer mix were used. TCRdb processed the 5' RACE reads anew with MiXCR; each CDR3 protein has one entry. The sample records around 800,000 distinct CDR3 sequences, 40% to 50% being singletons. Material for sequencing was blood. The receptors derive from a man in his 60s in good health.

The genes are TRBV4-2 and TRBJ2-5; 8 nucleotides match TRBD1. Germline V gene data show CDR1 as LGHNA and CDR2 as YNFKEQ. The CDR3 consists of 18 residues. V was clipped by 6 bases and J by 5 bases; unmatched bases: 20. The CDR3 bases are TGTGCCAGCAGTCATAAACCCCTCAGGGGGCCGGGTGTGGAGACCCAGTACTTC. It is translated as CASSHKPLRGPGVETQYF.

The chain is built from TRBV27 and TRBJ2-3; perhaps TRBD1 as D (6 bases). Per germline, CDR1 MNHEY and CDR2 SMNVEV (reference sequence). V shed 9 bases and J shed 6 bases, with 25 bases lying between them. The CDR3 loop spans 16 amino acids. The CDR3 spells CARRPLRTDKRDTQYF. Written as DNA, the CDR3 is TGTGCCAGACGACCACTTAGGACAGACAAGAGGGATACGCAGTATTTT.

The rearrangement joins TRBV16 to TRBJ2-1, with TRBD2 matching over 13 bases. Germline loops: CDR1 KGHSY, CDR2 FQNENV. The V gene end was trimmed by 3 bases and the J gene end by 5 bases; junction bases not matched to a gene: 4. The CDR3 totals 16 residues. CDR3 loop: CASSQPGLAGNNEQFF. The CDR3 DNA reads TGTGCCAGCAGCCAGCCGGGACTAGCGGGAAACAATGAGCAGTTCTTC. Variable domain in full (rest from reference TRBV16 and TRBJ2-1): GEEVAQTPKHLVRGEGQKAKLYCAPIKGHSYVFWYQQVLKNEFKFLISFQNENVFDETGMPKERFSAKCLPNSPCSLEIQATKLEDSAVYFCASSQPGLAGNNEQFFGPGTRLTVL.

This chain uses TRBV6-6 with TRBJ1-2; possible D gene TRBD1, 6 bases. CDR1 is MNHNY, CDR2 SVGAGI, per germline (reference sequence). CDR3 size: 14 residues. Trimming removed 6 bases at V and 6 bases at J, with 17 bases between. The CDR3 DNA reads TGTGCCAGCAGGAAAAATCGACAGGAAGATGGCTACACCTTC. It encodes CASRKNRQEDGYTF.

The sample holds a few counts of this clonotype. This chain connects TRBV11-2 to TRBJ2-1; no clear D gene. CDR1 and CDR2 from the germline V gene are SGHAT and FQNNGV. There are 15 residues in the CDR3. V lost 1 base to trimming and J lost 6 bases, with 13 bases between them. CDR3 nucleotides: TGTGCCAGCAGCTTAGGCTTTTTGCAGCCCAATGAGCAGTTCTTC. Translation gives CASSLGFLQPNEQFF.

This clonotype has only a few counts. The J gene is TRBJ2-3, the V gene TRBV7-2, with D perhaps matching TRBD1 or TRBD2 (5 bases each). This CDR3 region has 14 residues. V was pared by 5 bases and J by 1 base, with 10 bases between. Germline assignment: CDR1 SGHTA and CDR2 FQGNSA. The CDR3 sequence is CASSQGDRTDTQYF. Written as DNA, the CDR3 is TGTGCCAGCAGCCAAGGGGACCGCACAGATACGCAGTATTTT.

The table lists this clonotype with a few counts. V gene TRBV7-2 combines with J gene TRBJ2-1; 8 nucleotides align to TRBD2. The germline gives CDR1 SGHTA, CDR2 FQGNSA. This CDR3 is built from 15 residues. Trimming took 5 bases from V and 5 from J; bases not matched to a gene: 8. CDR3 DNA sequence: TGTGCCAGCAGCCGGGGGGGGAGACCGGACAATGAGCAGTTCTTC. Translation gives CASSRGGRPDNEQFF.

V usage is TRBV5-6 and J usage is TRBJ2-5, with D unresolved. Germline CDR1 SGHDT, CDR2 YYEEEE. V lost 4 bases and J lost 11, with 27 bases in between. The CDR3 length is 16 residues. In DNA form, the CDR3 reads TGTGCCAGCAGCGCTGATAGTCTCACTACTAACAGTGAGCAGTACTTC. Its protein product is CASSADSLTTNSEQYF.

The genes are TRBV4-3 and TRBJ1-5, with 7 positions matching TRBD1. CDR3 length equals 15 residues. The germline gives CDR1 LGHNA, CDR2 YSLEER. The J segment lost 5 bases and the V segment lost 2 bases, leaving 6 bases of the junction unmatched. The CDR3 reads CASSQRGGPDQPQHF. DNA of the CDR3: TGCGCCAGCAGCCAAAGAGGGGGCCCGGATCAGCCCCAGCATTTT.

The chain has TRBV5-1 and TRBJ1-1; D is possibly TRBD1 (5 bases). Trimming took off 3 bases at V and 5 bases at J, with 14 bases between the two ends. CDR1 and CDR2 (germline): SGHRS, YFSETQ. CDR3 length: 14 amino acids. CDR3: CASSWDRGLTEAFF. The CDR3 DNA sequence: TGCGCCAGCAGCTGGGATCGGGGGTTGACTGAAGCTTTCTTT.

This clonotype has a count of ten or more. V usage is TRBV5-1 and J usage is TRBJ2-5; D call uncertain. CDR3 length equals 13 residues. Per germline, CDR1 SGHRS and CDR2 YFSETQ. The germline V and J ends were trimmed by 0 bases and 1 base, with 4 bases remaining between them. The CDR3 DNA is TGCGCCAGCAGCTTGGTGGCCCAAGAGACCCAGTACTTC. It translates to CASSLVAQETQYF.

The CDR3 nucleotides read TGTGCCAGCAGCCCCGTGGGTCTAGCGAAAGAGACCCAGTACTTC. Encoded protein: CASSPVGLAKETQYF. The chain uses TRBV7-9 and TRBJ2-5; a possible D gene is TRBD2 (6 bases). CDR1 and CDR2 from the germline V gene are SEHNR and FQNEAQ (reference sequence). The CDR3 totals 15 residues. The ends were cut back, 5 bases at V and 3 bases at J, with 16 bases in the middle. Variable domain in full (rest from reference TRBV7-9 and TRBJ2-5): DTGVSQNPRHKITKRGQNVTFRCDPISEHNRLYWYRQTLGQGPEFLTYFQNEAQLEKSRLLSDRFSAERPKGSFSTLEIQRTEQGDSAMYLCASSPVGLAKETQYFGPGTRLLVL.

This sequence joins TRBV12-3 or TRBV12-4 and TRBJ2-1, with 9 bases matching TRBD2. The CDR3 is 13 amino acids. The ends lost 8 bases at V and 7 bases at J; junction bases unmatched: 6. This chain's CDR3 is CASPAGGTNEQFF. The CDR3 DNA reads TGTGCCAGCCCAGCGGGGGGTACTAATGAGCAGTTCTTC.

DNA of the CDR3: TGCAGCGTTGGGGAGGCCGACTATGGCTACACCTTC. This sequence encodes CSVGEADYGYTF. The chain employs TRBV29-1 and TRBJ1-2, with D uncertain. Trimming removed 4 bases at V and 3 bases at J, with 9 bases between. The germline V gene encodes CDR1 SQVTM and CDR2 ANQGSEA. The CDR3 is made up of 12 amino acids.

The rearrangement joins TRBV25-1 to TRBJ2-5, with 11 bases identical to TRBD2. With 4 bases clipped from V and 11 bases from J, the junction kept 24 bases outside the gene matches. Germline assignment: CDR1 MGHDK and CDR2 SYGVNS. This CDR3 region has 19 residues. CDR3 coding DNA: TGTGCCAGCAGTGCCGTACTAGCGGGGGACCAAAACCGAAACAATGAGCAGTACTTC. Amino acid sequence: CASSAVLAGDQNRNNEQYF.

The chain carries TRBV4-1 and TRBJ2-5; D gene uncertain. The length of the CDR3 is 16 residues. Germline CDR1 and CDR2: MGHRA and YSYEKL. Trimming took 0 bases from V and 5 from J, leaving 16 bases between them. The CDR3: CASSQDQARQWETQYF. As DNA, the CDR3 is TGCGCCAGCAGCCAAGATCAGGCCAGACAATGGGAGACCCAGTACTTC.